This T cell receptor beta chain is drawn from a study of blood T cell repertoires in COVID-19. Study as a whole: The study drew acute and convalescent COVID-19 samples from the United States, Italy and Spain.

Original analysis: Cell counts per sample came from amplifying reference gene primers. Method: immunoSEQ multiplex PCR; TCRdb's copy keeps in-frame clones and lacks some. That table supplies the V and J calls and clone size; D and trimming were determined from the DNA. The data show 350,000 to 450,000 clones, 91% seen once. Before they entered the study, exposed participants had met a COVID-19 case within 2 weeks. This CDR3 has 13 amino acids. V was trimmed by 6 bases and J by 3 bases, leaving 9 bases between them. The chain carries TRBV12-3 or TRBV12-4 and TRBJ1-3; D call uncertain. The sequence derives from a woman aged 35 to 49 who had been exposed to COVID-19. Sequencing was done on a sample of PBMCs or T cells enriched from blood (not recorded which). CDR3 bases: TGTGCCAGCAGCCTAACTAGTGGAAACACCATATATTTT. The encoded protein is CASSLTSGNTIYF.